Listed below are T cell receptor beta chains from one sample, sequenced in a study of cytomegalovirus exposure and HLA in healthy donors. Using immunoSEQ multiplex PCR, the repertoire was profiled, and TCRdb retains in-frame clones only, with some absent. Of 85,000 to 120,000 clones in the sample, approximately 80% were seen once. Sequenced material: PBMCs. Receptors were obtained from a man aged 60 to 75 in good health and CMV-seronegative. CDR3s include the opening cysteine and the closing phenylalanine or tryptophan.

V gene: TRBV5-3
J gene: TRBJ1-5
CDR3 length: 16
CDR3 protein: CARRTCPGQGDQPQHF

V gene: TRBV4-3
J gene: TRBJ1-2
CDR3 length: 14
CDR3 protein: CASSQQDRGRGYTF

V gene: TRBV11-2
J gene: TRBJ2-5
CDR3 length: 18
CDR3 protein: CASSLVGTSGGDGETQYF

V gene: TRBV19
J gene: TRBJ1-2
CDR3 length: 15
CDR3 protein: CASSRGTPTPYGYTF

V gene: TRBV4-2
J gene: TRBJ2-2
CDR3 length: 13
CDR3 protein: CASSQEGRRELFF

V gene: TRBV5-4
J gene: TRBJ1-2
CDR3 length: 14
CDR3 protein: CASSLGWTNYGYTF

V gene: TRBV30
J gene: TRBJ1-6
CDR3 length: 12
CDR3 protein: CARMDRGSPLHF

V gene: TRBV7-2
J gene: TRBJ2-3
CDR3 length: 13
CDR3 protein: CASSLGRQDTQYF

V gene: TRBV11-2
J gene: TRBJ1-6
CDR3 length: 13
CDR3 protein: CASSGRVDSPLHF

V gene: TRBV11-1
J gene: TRBJ2-5
CDR3 length: 13
CDR3 protein: CASSPGVGETQYF

V gene: TRBV30
J gene: TRBJ2-3
CDR3 length: 13
CDR3 protein: CAWGTSGTDTQYF

V gene: TRBV5-1
J gene: TRBJ2-5
CDR3 length: 15
CDR3 protein: CASSQTTDRGKTQYF

V gene: TRBV11-1
J gene: TRBJ2-5
CDR3 length: 16
CDR3 protein: CASSPPTGVLRETQYF

V gene: TRBV5-4
J gene: TRBJ2-5
CDR3 length: 15
CDR3 protein: CASSLVAGNQETQYF

V gene: TRBV5-1
J gene: TRBJ2-2
CDR3 length: 15
CDR3 protein: CASSPGGSNTGELFF

V gene: TRBV7-9
J gene: TRBJ1-1
CDR3 length: 14
CDR3 protein: CASSRSGTATEAFF

V gene: TRBV30
J gene: TRBJ1-6
CDR3 length: 14
CDR3 protein: CAGRLGGANSPLHF

V gene: TRBV5-6
J gene: TRBJ1-3
CDR3 length: 16
CDR3 protein: CASSFFSGSGGNTIYF

V gene: TRBV6-5
J gene: TRBJ2-7
CDR3 length: 14
CDR3 protein: CASSYRDAGAEQYF

V gene: TRBV5-1
J gene: TRBJ2-5
CDR3 length: 16
CDR3 protein: CASSLARTAFRETQYF

V gene: TRBV9
J gene: TRBJ2-1
CDR3 length: 18
CDR3 protein: CASSIGTSGGWGYNEQFF

V gene: TRBV9
J gene: TRBJ2-1
CDR3 length: 15
CDR3 protein: CASSVRSGGAGEQFF

V gene: TRBV7-9
J gene: TRBJ1-2
CDR3 length: 17
CDR3 protein: CASSPTDRDLSGYGYTF

V gene: TRBV11-3
J gene: TRBJ2-4
CDR3 length: 13
CDR3 protein: CASSSRGSDIQYF

V gene: TRBV29-1
J gene: TRBJ2-5
CDR3 length: 15
CDR3 protein: CSVGDPRQDQETQYF

V gene: TRBV6-5
J gene: TRBJ2-5
CDR3 length: 13
CDR3 protein: CASSLWARETQYF

V gene: TRBV4-3
J gene: TRBJ1-2
CDR3 length: 13
CDR3 protein: CASSQERHYGYTF

V gene: TRBV6-1
J gene: TRBJ2-5
CDR3 length: 15
CDR3 protein: CASSLLAGGKETQYF

V gene: TRBV7-9
J gene: TRBJ2-2
CDR3 length: 13
CDR3 protein: CARDRDYTGELFF

V gene: TRBV7-3
J gene: TRBJ1-2
CDR3 length: 13
CDR3 protein: CASSSMGGTGYTF